This T cell receptor (beta chain) was recovered during a study of identical twins. General study findings and limits: For monozygotic twins, models underestimated out-of-frame TCR alpha sharing. Low generation-probability sequences were in excess among twin-shared out-of-frame alpha sequences. Twins showed weaker excess sharing in their beta out-of-frame sequences.

Using its own MiXCR run on the 5' RACE reads, TCRdb lists one record per CDR3 protein. The table has 250,000 to 300,000 distinct CDR3 sequences, approximately 8.6% seen once. In its sample, this clonotype was seen a few times. The antigen is unknown. Germline assignment: CDR1 SQVTM and CDR2 ANQGSEA. The CDR3 has 13 residues. V shed 5 bases and J shed 3 bases, with 14 bases lying between them. The same sample was also used in a study of yellow fever vaccine responses in identical twins. That report adds: Each twin's T cell response to the vaccine was reported to look partly convergent and partly personalized.

V gene TRBV29-1 combines with J gene TRBJ2-7; possible D gene TRBD2, 6 bases. This receptor was taken from a woman younger than 30 in good health. Sequencing was done on a sample of CD8+ T cells sorted from blood. CDR3 DNA: TGCAGCGTTCCCAGGGACTGGCTCTACGAGCAGTACTTC. This translates into CSVPRDWLYEQYF.